This TCR beta chain was profiled in a study of cytomegalovirus exposure and HLA in healthy donors. Findings and limits, study-wide: As a later analysis showed, a missense DCLRE1C variant was linked to trimming of TCR beta V- and J-genes.

In germline, CDR1 is MNHEY, CDR2 SMNVEV (reference sequence). V was shortened by 5 bases and J by 0 bases, with 14 bases between the two germline ends. This CDR3 region has 15 residues. The PCR was carried out with 60 Vbeta primers and 13 Jbeta primers. The method was immunoSEQ multiplex PCR; TCRdb's version includes in-frame clones alone and lacks a portion of them. Among 150,000 or so clones listed, 78% were seen once. Concerning this clone: Its antigen is currently unknown.

The receptor was derived from a female donor in good health and CMV-seronegative. The sample consisted of PBMCs. The gene calls are TRBV27 and TRBJ2-7, with a weak D call TRBD1 (6 bases). CDR3 protein: CASSQQGTFSYEQYF. CDR3 coding DNA: TGTGCCAGCAGTCAACAGGGAACCTTCTCCTACGAGCAGTACTTC.